These 5 T cell receptor beta chains came from one sample sequenced in a study of identical twins. TCRdb re-called the 5' RACE reads with MiXCR, one entry per CDR3 protein. This sample has 750,000 to 950,000 distinct CDR3 sequences; roughly an eighth occur once, and the top ten carry around 1.5%. The same sample was also used in a study of yellow fever vaccine responses in identical twins.

The sequencing sample was made of PBMCs. Receptors originate from a woman aged 18-29 years in good health.

The genes are TRBV9 and TRBJ1-6, with 9 bases fitting TRBD1. The CDR3 extends over 15 amino acids. V lost 4 bases and J lost 7; bases outside the gene matches: 6. CDR1 is SGDLS and CDR2 is YYNGEE in the germline V gene. For the CDR3, the DNA is TGTGCCAGCAGCAGATCCGGGACAGGGAATTCACCCCTCCACTTT. Translating gives CASSRSGTGNSPLHF.

This clonotype was detected ten times or more. V usage is TRBV2 and J usage is TRBJ2-1; 8 bases line up with TRBD1. CDR3 length: 15 amino acids. Looked up from germline, CDR1 is SNHLY and CDR2 is FYNNEI. With V trimmed by 3 bases and J by 6 bases, 7 bases remained unmatched. CDR3 coding DNA: TGTGCCAGCAGTGATGGGCAGGGGGCCCGCAATGAGCAGTTCTTC. Protein: CASSDGQGARNEQFF.

This clonotype appeared a few times. The chain joins TRBV27 to TRBJ2-1; tentative D call: TRBD1 (5 bases). Trimming pared 2 bases from V and 6 bases from J, leaving 14 bases between. Germline CDR1 is MNHEY and CDR2 is SMNVEV (reference sequence). The CDR3 length is 15 residues. The chain's CDR3 is CASSLRQGGGNEQFF. The CDR3 nucleotides read TGTGCCAGCAGTTTACGGCAGGGTGGTGGCAATGAGCAGTTCTTC.

This clonotype has just a few counts. This chain joins TRBV5-1 and TRBJ2-1, with D perhaps TRBD1 or TRBD2 (5 bases each). Germline loops: CDR1 SGHRS, CDR2 YFSETQ. V lost 0 bases to trimming and J lost 3 bases, with 10 bases between them. This CDR3 has 15 residues. CDR3 DNA: TGCGCCAGCAGCTTGGGCAGGGACGACTACAATGAGCAGTTCTTC. This translates into CASSLGRDDYNEQFF.

This clonotype turned up a few times. In DNA form, the CDR3 reads TGCGCCAGCAGCCGGGGAGCGGGAGAGGTAGAGACCCAGTACTTC. It is translated as CASSRGAGEVETQYF. The chain couples TRBV5-1 to TRBJ2-5, with 8 bases fitting TRBD2. This CDR3 is 15 amino acids long. CDR1 and CDR2 (germline): SGHRS, YFSETQ. Trimming took 4 bases from V and 4 from J; bases not matched to a gene: 9.